This T cell receptor (beta chain) was captured by sequencing in a study of blood T cell repertoires in COVID-19. Across the whole study: Samples came from the United States, Italy and Spain, spanning acute and convalescent COVID-19. Sample material is recorded as cDNA or gDNA derived from T cells, B-cell-depleted T cells, or PBMCs.

Germline-derived CDR1 and CDR2 are SEHNR and FQNEAQ (reference sequence). The length of the CDR3 is 19 residues. V was clipped by 3 bases and J by 4 bases; unmatched bases: 10. Assay used: immunoSEQ multiplex PCR; TCRdb lists only in-frame clones, some missing. The sample lists some 160,000 clones; about four fifths were seen once. The V and J genes are TRBV7-9 and TRBJ2-1, with 15 positions matching TRBD2. The sample consisted of peripheral blood. The clonotype comes from a man between 70 and 80 years old who had recovered from COVID-19. The CDR3 region is CASSFTPGLAGGGYNEQFF. DNA for the CDR3: TGTGCCAGCAGCTTTACTCCGGGACTAGCGGGAGGAGGGTACAATGAGCAGTTCTTC.